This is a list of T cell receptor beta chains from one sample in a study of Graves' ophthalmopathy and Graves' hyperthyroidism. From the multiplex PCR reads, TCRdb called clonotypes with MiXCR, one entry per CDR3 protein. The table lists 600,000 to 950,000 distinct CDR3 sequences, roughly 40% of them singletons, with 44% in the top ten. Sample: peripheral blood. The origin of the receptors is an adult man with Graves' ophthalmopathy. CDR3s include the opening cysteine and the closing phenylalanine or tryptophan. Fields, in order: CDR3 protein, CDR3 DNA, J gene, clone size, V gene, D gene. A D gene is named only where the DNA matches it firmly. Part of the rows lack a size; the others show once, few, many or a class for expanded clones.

cdr3_aa: CSARGVGGPGNTYNSPLHF; cdr3_nt: TGCAGTGCTAGAGGGGTAGGGGGTCCGGGTAATACCTATAATTCACCCCTCCACTTT; j_call: TRBJ1-6; clone_size: .; v_call: TRBV20-1; d_call: .
cdr3_aa: CASSPRVNQPQHF; cdr3_nt: TGTGCCAGCAGTCCCAGGGTTAATCAGCCCCAGCATTTT; j_call: TRBJ1-5; clone_size: many; v_call: TRBV12-3/TRBV12-4; d_call: .
cdr3_aa: CSLGWDREDSPLHF; cdr3_nt: TGCAGCCTAGGCTGGGACAGGGAGGATTCACCCCTCCACTTT; j_call: TRBJ1-6; clone_size: few; v_call: TRBV29-1; d_call: TRBD1
cdr3_aa: CASSEGTGVVYEKLFF; cdr3_nt: TGTGCCAGCAGTGAAGGGACAGGGGTTGTGTATGAAAAACTGTTTTTT; j_call: TRBJ1-4; clone_size: many; v_call: TRBV2; d_call: TRBD1
cdr3_aa: CASSWTGTSGRAETQYF; cdr3_nt: TGTGCCAGCAGCTGGACCGGGACTAGCGGGAGGGCAGAGACCCAGTACTTC; j_call: TRBJ2-5; clone_size: .; v_call: TRBV13; d_call: TRBD2
cdr3_aa: CASSLDTGANVLTF; cdr3_nt: TGCGCCAGCAGCTTGGACACTGGGGCCAACGTCCTGACTTTC; j_call: TRBJ2-6; clone_size: many; v_call: TRBV5-1; d_call: .
cdr3_aa: CASSYRDRGYEQYF; cdr3_nt: TGTGCCAGCAGCTACCGGGACAGGGGTTACGAGCAGTACTTC; j_call: TRBJ2-7; clone_size: .; v_call: TRBV3-1; d_call: TRBD1
cdr3_aa: CSPGDGTGRYEQYF; cdr3_nt: TGCAGCCCAGGCGACGGGACAGGGCGCTACGAGCAGTACTTC; j_call: TRBJ2-7; clone_size: .; v_call: TRBV29-1; d_call: TRBD1
cdr3_aa: CSVVRAGRGTEAFF; cdr3_nt: TGCAGCGTTGTCCGGGCAGGGCGGGGCACTGAAGCTTTCTTT; j_call: TRBJ1-1; clone_size: many; v_call: TRBV29-1; d_call: .
cdr3_aa: CAISESRRINYGYTF; cdr3_nt: TGTGCCATCAGTGAGTCCCGGCGGATTAACTATGGCTACACCTTC; j_call: TRBJ1-2; clone_size: many; v_call: TRBV10-3; d_call: .
cdr3_aa: CATSDPGKRGNQPQHF; cdr3_nt: TGTGCCACCAGTGACCCAGGGAAGAGGGGCAATCAGCCCCAGCATTTT; j_call: TRBJ1-5; clone_size: .; v_call: TRBV24-1; d_call: .
cdr3_aa: CASSATSGTSEQYF; cdr3_nt: TGTGCCAGCAGCGCGACTAGCGGGACGAGCGAGCAGTACTTC; j_call: TRBJ2-7; clone_size: few; v_call: TRBV9; d_call: TRBD2
cdr3_aa: CASSHRLAGAGELFF; cdr3_nt: TGTGCCAGCAGCCACCGACTAGCAGGAGCCGGGGAGCTGTTTTTT; j_call: TRBJ2-2; clone_size: .; v_call: TRBV7-2; d_call: TRBD2
cdr3_aa: CSVGAQRGEIGSGANVLTF; cdr3_nt: TGCAGTGTAGGGGCACAGAGGGGGGAAATCGGGTCTGGGGCCAACGTCCTGACTTTC; j_call: TRBJ2-6; clone_size: .; v_call: TRBV20-1; d_call: .
cdr3_aa: CASSEARGYNSPLHF; cdr3_nt: TGTGCCAGCAGTGAAGCCCGGGGTTATAATTCACCCCTCCACTTT; j_call: TRBJ1-6; clone_size: .; v_call: TRBV10-3; d_call: .
cdr3_aa: CASSLVGVGGEASF; cdr3_nt: TGTGCCAGCAGCTTAGTTGGGGTGGGTGGTGAAGCTTCCTTT; j_call: TRBJ1-1; clone_size: .; v_call: TRBV7-9; d_call: .
cdr3_aa: CASKTSSGSMYEQYF; cdr3_nt: TGTGCCAGCAAAACTTCTAGCGGGAGTATGTACGAGCAGTACTTC; j_call: TRBJ2-7; clone_size: many; v_call: TRBV12-3/TRBV12-4; d_call: TRBD2
cdr3_aa: CASTFSGKAQETQYF; cdr3_nt: TGTGCCAGCACCTTTAGCGGGAAGGCCCAAGAGACCCAGTACTTC; j_call: TRBJ2-5; clone_size: many; v_call: TRBV12-3/TRBV12-4; d_call: TRBD2
cdr3_aa: CASRDVASNTGELFF; cdr3_nt: TGTGCCAGCAGAGATGTGGCGAGCAATACCGGGGAGCTGTTTTTT; j_call: TRBJ2-2; clone_size: once; v_call: TRBV25-1; d_call: .
cdr3_aa: CSVRDTDDGYTF; cdr3_nt: TGCAGCGTTAGGGACACCGACGATGGCTACACCTTC; j_call: TRBJ1-2; clone_size: .; v_call: TRBV29-1; d_call: .
cdr3_aa: CASSYDGLSNQPQHF; cdr3_nt: TGCGCCAGCAGCTACGACGGACTGAGCAATCAGCCCCAGCATTTT; j_call: TRBJ1-5; clone_size: few; v_call: TRBV5-1; d_call: .
cdr3_aa: CASSEEGTAENTIYF; cdr3_nt: TGTGCCAGCAGTGAAGAGGGGACGGCCGAAAACACCATATATTTT; j_call: TRBJ1-3; clone_size: .; v_call: TRBV2; d_call: .
cdr3_aa: CAISGSPGTGRGGNGELFF; cdr3_nt: TGTGCCATCAGCGGCAGTCCCGGGACAGGGAGGGGAGGAAACGGGGAGCTGTTTTTT; j_call: TRBJ2-2; clone_size: .; v_call: TRBV10-3; d_call: TRBD1
cdr3_aa: CASSSELADTQYF; cdr3_nt: TGCGCCAGCAGCTCCGAGTTAGCAGATACGCAGTATTTT; j_call: TRBJ2-3; clone_size: few; v_call: TRBV5-1; d_call: .
cdr3_aa: CASSEYRDTEAFF; cdr3_nt: TGTGCCAGCAGTGAGTACAGGGACACTGAAGCTTTCTTT; j_call: TRBJ1-1; clone_size: .; v_call: TRBV12-3/TRBV12-4; d_call: .
cdr3_aa: CASSPQAGLTDTQYF; cdr3_nt: TGCGCCAGCAGCCCACAGGCAGGGCTCACAGATACGCAGTATTTT; j_call: TRBJ2-3; clone_size: .; v_call: TRBV10-1; d_call: .
cdr3_aa: CASSPFDGNSPLHF; cdr3_nt: TGTGCCAGCAGCCCTTTCGACGGTAATTCACCCCTCCACTTT; j_call: TRBJ1-6; clone_size: .; v_call: TRBV3-1; d_call: .
cdr3_aa: CASTRSGQGDGELFF; cdr3_nt: TGTGCCAGCACAAGATCAGGACAGGGAGACGGGGAGCTGTTTTTT; j_call: TRBJ2-2; clone_size: many; v_call: TRBV25-1; d_call: TRBD1
cdr3_aa: CSLYTGDEAFF; cdr3_nt: TGCAGCCTATACACGGGCGACGAAGCTTTCTTT; j_call: TRBJ1-1; clone_size: .; v_call: TRBV29-1; d_call: .
cdr3_aa: CASSQGARGTEAFF; cdr3_nt: TGTGCCAGCAGCCAGGGGGCGCGGGGCACTGAAGCTTTCTTT; j_call: TRBJ1-1; clone_size: .; v_call: TRBV7-2; d_call: TRBD1
cdr3_aa: CSARLGPSSYEQYF; cdr3_nt: TGCAGTGCTAGATTGGGTCCTAGCTCCTACGAGCAGTACTTC; j_call: TRBJ2-7; clone_size: few; v_call: TRBV20-1; d_call: .
cdr3_aa: CATSFQDRAIRSGNTIYF; cdr3_nt: TGTGCCACCAGCTTTCAGGACAGGGCAATCCGATCTGGAAACACCATATATTTT; j_call: TRBJ1-3; clone_size: many; v_call: TRBV15; d_call: TRBD1
cdr3_aa: CASSYETGSHEQYF; cdr3_nt: TGTGCCAGCAGTTATGAGACAGGGTCGCACGAGCAGTACTTC; j_call: TRBJ2-7; clone_size: .; v_call: TRBV10-3; d_call: TRBD1
cdr3_aa: CSVILGSSGGYTF; cdr3_nt: TGCAGTGTAATACTCGGGTCGTCGGGTGGCTACACCTTC; j_call: TRBJ1-2; clone_size: .; v_call: TRBV20-1; d_call: .
cdr3_aa: CASSPLWGRNTIYF; cdr3_nt: TGTGCCAGCAGCCCACTCTGGGGAAGAAACACCATATATTTT; j_call: TRBJ1-3; clone_size: many; v_call: TRBV7-9; d_call: .
cdr3_aa: CATSIYRGYEKLFF; cdr3_nt: TGTGCCACCAGCATATACAGGGGGTATGAAAAACTGTTTTTT; j_call: TRBJ1-4; clone_size: .; v_call: TRBV15; d_call: TRBD1
cdr3_aa: CASSVATGGQEQYF; cdr3_nt: TGTGCCAGCAGCGTGGCGACAGGGGGCCAGGAGCAGTACTTC; j_call: TRBJ2-7; clone_size: .; v_call: TRBV11-1; d_call: TRBD1
cdr3_aa: CASSGGQGNEKLFF; cdr3_nt: TGTGCCAGCAGCGGAGGACAGGGAAATGAAAAACTGTTTTTT; j_call: TRBJ1-4; clone_size: .; v_call: TRBV7-6; d_call: TRBD1
cdr3_aa: CASGQSYNSPLHF; cdr3_nt: TGTGCTAGCGGACAGTCCTATAATTCACCCCTCCACTTT; j_call: TRBJ1-6; clone_size: few; v_call: TRBV9; d_call: .
cdr3_aa: CASSSPGRLETQYF; cdr3_nt: TGTGCCAGCAGCTCGCCGGGGAGGTTGGAGACCCAGTACTTC; j_call: TRBJ2-5; clone_size: many; v_call: TRBV7-9; d_call: .
cdr3_aa: CASSLNGGRSTGELFF; cdr3_nt: TGTGCCAGCAGCTTAAACGGGGGGCGAAGCACCGGGGAGCTGTTTTTT; j_call: TRBJ2-2; clone_size: .; v_call: TRBV5-4; d_call: .
cdr3_aa: CASSLWTANTGELFF; cdr3_nt: TGTGCCAGCAGCCTGTGGACAGCCAACACCGGGGAGCTGTTTTTT; j_call: TRBJ2-2; clone_size: many; v_call: TRBV7-9; d_call: .
cdr3_aa: CSARSSGAYYEQYF; cdr3_nt: TGCAGTGCTAGATCTAGCGGGGCATACTACGAGCAGTACTTC; j_call: TRBJ2-7; clone_size: many; v_call: TRBV20-1; d_call: TRBD2
cdr3_aa: CASSAHPGGTQETQYF; cdr3_nt: TGTGCCAGCAGCGCCCACCCTGGGGGGACACAAGAGACCCAGTACTTC; j_call: TRBJ2-5; clone_size: .; v_call: TRBV7-2; d_call: .
cdr3_aa: CASSMNRGSNSPLHF; cdr3_nt: TGTGCCAGCAGTATGAACAGGGGAAGCAATTCACCCCTCCACTTT; j_call: TRBJ1-6; clone_size: .; v_call: TRBV6-1; d_call: TRBD1